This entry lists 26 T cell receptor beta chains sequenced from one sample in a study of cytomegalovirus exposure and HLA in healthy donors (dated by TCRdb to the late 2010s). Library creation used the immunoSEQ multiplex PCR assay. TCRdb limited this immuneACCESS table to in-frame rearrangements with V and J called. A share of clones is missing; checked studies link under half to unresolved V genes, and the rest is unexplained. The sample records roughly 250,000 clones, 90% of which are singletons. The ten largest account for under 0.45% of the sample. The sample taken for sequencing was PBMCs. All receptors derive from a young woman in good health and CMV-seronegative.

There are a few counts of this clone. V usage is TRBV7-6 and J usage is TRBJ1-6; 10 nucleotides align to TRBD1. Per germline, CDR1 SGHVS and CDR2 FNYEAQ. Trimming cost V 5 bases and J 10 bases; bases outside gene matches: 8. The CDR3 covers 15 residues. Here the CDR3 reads CASSQGQGNTSPLHF. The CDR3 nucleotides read TGTGCCAGCAGCCAGGGACAGGGGAATACGTCACCCCTCCACTTT. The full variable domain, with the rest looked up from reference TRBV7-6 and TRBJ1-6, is GAGVSQSPRYKVTKRGQDVALRCDPISGHVSLYWYRQALGQGPEFLTYFNYEAQQDKSGLPNDRFSAERPEGSISTLTIQRTEQRDSAMYRCASSQGQGNTSPLHFGNGTRLTVT.

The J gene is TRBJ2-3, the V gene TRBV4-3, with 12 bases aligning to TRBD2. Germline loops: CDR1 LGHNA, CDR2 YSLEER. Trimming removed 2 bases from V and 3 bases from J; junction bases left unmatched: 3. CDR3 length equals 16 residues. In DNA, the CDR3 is TGCGCCAGCAGCCAACTAGCGGGGGGGCAGACAGATACGCAGTATTTT. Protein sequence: CASSQLAGGQTDTQYF.

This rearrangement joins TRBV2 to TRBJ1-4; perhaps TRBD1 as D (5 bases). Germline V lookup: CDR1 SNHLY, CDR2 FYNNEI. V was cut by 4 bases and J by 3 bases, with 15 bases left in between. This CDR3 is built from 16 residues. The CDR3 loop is CASSGGAVDSNEKLFF. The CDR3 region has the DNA TGTGCCAGCAGTGGGGGCGCAGTCGATTCTAATGAAAAACTGTTTTTT.

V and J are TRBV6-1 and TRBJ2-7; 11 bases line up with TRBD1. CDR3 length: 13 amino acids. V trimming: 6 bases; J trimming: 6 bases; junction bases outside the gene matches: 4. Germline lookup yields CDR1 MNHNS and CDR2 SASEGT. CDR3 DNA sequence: TGTGCCAGCAGATGGACAGGGGGCGGCGAGCAGTACTTC. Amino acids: CASRWTGGGEQYF.

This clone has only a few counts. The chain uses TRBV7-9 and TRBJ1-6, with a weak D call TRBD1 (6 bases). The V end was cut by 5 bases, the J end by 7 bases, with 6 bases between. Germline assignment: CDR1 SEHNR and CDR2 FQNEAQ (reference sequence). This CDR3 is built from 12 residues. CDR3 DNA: TGTGCCAGCAGCCAGGGGAATTCACCCCTCCACTTT. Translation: CASSQGNSPLHF.

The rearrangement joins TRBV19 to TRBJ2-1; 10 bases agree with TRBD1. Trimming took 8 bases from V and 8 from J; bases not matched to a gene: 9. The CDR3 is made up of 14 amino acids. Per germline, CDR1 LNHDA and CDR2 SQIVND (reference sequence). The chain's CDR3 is CASSTGGASDEQFF. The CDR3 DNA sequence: TGTGCCAGTTCGACAGGGGGCGCGTCCGATGAGCAGTTCTTC.

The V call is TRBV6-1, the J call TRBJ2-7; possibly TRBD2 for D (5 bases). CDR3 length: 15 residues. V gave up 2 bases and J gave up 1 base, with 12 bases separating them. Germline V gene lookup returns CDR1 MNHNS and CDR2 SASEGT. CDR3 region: CASSEKLRRSYEQYF. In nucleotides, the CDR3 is TGTGCCAGCAGTGAAAAACTGAGGAGGTCCTACGAGCAGTACTTC.

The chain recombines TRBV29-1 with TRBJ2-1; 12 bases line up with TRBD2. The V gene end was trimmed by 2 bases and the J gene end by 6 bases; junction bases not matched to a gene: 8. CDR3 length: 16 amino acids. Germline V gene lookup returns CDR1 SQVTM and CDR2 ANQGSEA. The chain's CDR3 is CSVELLAGGQGNEQFF. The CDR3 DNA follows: TGCAGCGTTGAATTGCTAGCGGGGGGGCAGGGCAATGAGCAGTTCTTC.

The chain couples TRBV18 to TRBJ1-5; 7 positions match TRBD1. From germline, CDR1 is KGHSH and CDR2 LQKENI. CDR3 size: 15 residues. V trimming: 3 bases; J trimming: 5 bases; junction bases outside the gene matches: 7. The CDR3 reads CASSPEGGPHQPQHF. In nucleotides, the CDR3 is TGTGCCAGCTCACCGGAAGGGGGCCCTCATCAGCCCCAGCATTTT.

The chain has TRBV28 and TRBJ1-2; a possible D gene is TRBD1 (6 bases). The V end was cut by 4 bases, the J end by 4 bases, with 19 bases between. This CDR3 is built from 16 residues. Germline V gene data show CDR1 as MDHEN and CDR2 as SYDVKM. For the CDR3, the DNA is TGTGCCAGCAGTTCGAGTCCACAGGGAATCCTCTATGGCTACACCTTC. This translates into CASSSSPQGILYGYTF.

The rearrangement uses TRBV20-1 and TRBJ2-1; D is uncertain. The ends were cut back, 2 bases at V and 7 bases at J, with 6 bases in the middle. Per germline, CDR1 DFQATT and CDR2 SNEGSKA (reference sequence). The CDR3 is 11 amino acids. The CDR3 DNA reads TGCAGTGCTAGATACGGGAATGAGCAGTTCTTC. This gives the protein CSARYGNEQFF.

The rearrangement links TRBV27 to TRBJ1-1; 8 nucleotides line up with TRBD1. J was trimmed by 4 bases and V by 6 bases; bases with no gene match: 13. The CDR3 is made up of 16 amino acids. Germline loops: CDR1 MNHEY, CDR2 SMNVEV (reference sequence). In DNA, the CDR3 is TGTGCCAGCAGCCCAGGTCGGACAGGGATGGGCACTGAAGCTTTCTTT. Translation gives CASSPGRTGMGTEAFF.

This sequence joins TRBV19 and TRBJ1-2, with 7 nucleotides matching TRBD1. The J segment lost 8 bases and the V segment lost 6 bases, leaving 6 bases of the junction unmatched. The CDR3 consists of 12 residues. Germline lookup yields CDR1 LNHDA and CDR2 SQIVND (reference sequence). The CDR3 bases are TGTGCCAGTAGCAGACAGGGAGACGGCTACACCTTC. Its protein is CASSRQGDGYTF. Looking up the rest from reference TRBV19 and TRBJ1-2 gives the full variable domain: DGGITQSPKYLFRKEGQNVTLSCEQNLNHDAMYWYRQDPGQGLRLIYYSQIVNDFQKGDIAEGYSVSREKKESFPLTVTSAQKNPTAFYLCASSRQGDGYTFGSGTRLTVV.

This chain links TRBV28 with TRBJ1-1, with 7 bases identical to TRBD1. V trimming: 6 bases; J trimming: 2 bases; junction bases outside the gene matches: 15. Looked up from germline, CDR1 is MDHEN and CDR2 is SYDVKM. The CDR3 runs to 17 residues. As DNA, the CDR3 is TGTGCCAGCAGCCCCCTCCTCCGGACAGGCCCTAACACTGAAGCTTTCTTT. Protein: CASSPLLRTGPNTEAFF.

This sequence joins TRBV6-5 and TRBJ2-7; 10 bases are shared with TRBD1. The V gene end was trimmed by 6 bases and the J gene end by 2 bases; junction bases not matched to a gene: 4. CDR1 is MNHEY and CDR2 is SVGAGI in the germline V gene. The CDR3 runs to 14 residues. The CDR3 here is CASSYGTGAYEQYF. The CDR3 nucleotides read TGTGCCAGCAGCTACGGGACAGGGGCCTACGAGCAGTACTTC.

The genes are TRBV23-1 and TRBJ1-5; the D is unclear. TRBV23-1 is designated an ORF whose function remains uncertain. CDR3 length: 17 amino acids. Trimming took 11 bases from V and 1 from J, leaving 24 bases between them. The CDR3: CAAHQPREGKSNQPQHF. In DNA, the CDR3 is TGCGCCGCCCATCAGCCCCGGGAAGGTAAGAGCAATCAGCCCCAGCATTTT.

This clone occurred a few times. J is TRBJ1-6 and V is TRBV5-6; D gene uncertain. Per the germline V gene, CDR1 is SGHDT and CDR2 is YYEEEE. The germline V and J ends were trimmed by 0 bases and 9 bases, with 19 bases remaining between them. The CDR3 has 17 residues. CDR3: CASSLDPPGGFGSPLHF. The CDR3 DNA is TGTGCCAGCAGCTTGGATCCCCCAGGAGGTTTTGGTTCACCCCTCCACTTT.

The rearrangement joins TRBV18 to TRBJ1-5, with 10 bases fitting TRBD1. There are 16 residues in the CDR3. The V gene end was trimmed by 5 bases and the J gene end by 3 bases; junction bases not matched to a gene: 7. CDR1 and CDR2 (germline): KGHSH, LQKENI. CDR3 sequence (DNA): TGTGCCAGCTCAAGAACCGGGACAGGGGACAATCAGCCCCAGCATTTT. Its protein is CASSRTGTGDNQPQHF. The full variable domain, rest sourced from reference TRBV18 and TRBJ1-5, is NAGVMQNPRHLVRRRGQEARLRCSPMKGHSHVYWYRQLPEEGLKFMVYLQKENIIDESGMPKERFSAEFPKEGPSILRIQQVVRGDSAAYFCASSRTGTGDNQPQHFGDGTRLSIL.

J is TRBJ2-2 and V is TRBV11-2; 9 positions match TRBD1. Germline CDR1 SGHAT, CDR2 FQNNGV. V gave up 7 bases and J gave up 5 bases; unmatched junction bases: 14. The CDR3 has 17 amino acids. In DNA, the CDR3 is TGTGCCAGCAAAGTGCTAAACAGGGGGCGCTTAACCGGGGAGCTGTTTTTT. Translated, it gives CASKVLNRGRLTGELFF.

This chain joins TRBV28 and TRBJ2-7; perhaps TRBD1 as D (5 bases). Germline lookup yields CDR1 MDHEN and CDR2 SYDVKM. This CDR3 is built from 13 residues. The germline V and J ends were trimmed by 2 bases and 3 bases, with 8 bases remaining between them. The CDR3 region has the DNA TGTGCCAGCAGTTTAACAGGTGTCTACGAGCAGTACGTC. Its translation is CASSLTGVYEQYV.

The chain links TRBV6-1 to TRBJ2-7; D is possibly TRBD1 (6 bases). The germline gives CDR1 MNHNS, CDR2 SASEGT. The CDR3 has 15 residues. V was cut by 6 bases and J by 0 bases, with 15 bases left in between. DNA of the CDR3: TGTGCCAGCAGCTTACAGGGTGTAGGCTCCTACGAGCAGTACGTC. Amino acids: CASSLQGVGSYEQYV.

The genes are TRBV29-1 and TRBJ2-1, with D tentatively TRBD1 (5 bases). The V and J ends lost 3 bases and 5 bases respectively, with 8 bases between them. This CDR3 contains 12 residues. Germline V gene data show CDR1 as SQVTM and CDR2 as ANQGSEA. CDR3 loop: CSVDLGHNEQFF. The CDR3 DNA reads TGCAGCGTTGATCTGGGGCACAATGAGCAGTTCTTC.

This CDR3 is CASTFGLTFTDTQYF. The CDR3 DNA follows: TGTGCCAGTACCTTTGGGCTAACCTTCACAGATACGCAGTATTTT. The chain is built from TRBV19 and TRBJ2-3; D remains unclear. This CDR3 is 15 amino acids long. The germline V and J ends were trimmed by 7 bases and 2 bases, with 16 bases remaining between them. Germline CDR1 is LNHDA and CDR2 is SQIVND (reference sequence).

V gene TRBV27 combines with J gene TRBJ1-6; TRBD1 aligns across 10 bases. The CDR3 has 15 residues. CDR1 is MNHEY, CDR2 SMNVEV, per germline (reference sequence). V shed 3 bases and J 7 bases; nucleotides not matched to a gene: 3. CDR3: CASSFWDRGNSPLHF. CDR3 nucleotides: TGTGCCAGCAGTTTCTGGGACAGGGGCAATTCACCCCTCCACTTT.

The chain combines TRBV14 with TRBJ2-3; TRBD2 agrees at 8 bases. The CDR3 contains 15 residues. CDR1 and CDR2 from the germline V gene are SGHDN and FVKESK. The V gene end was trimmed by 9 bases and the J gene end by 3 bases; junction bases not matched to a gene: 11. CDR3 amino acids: CASSRTSQLTDTQYF. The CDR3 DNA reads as TGTGCCAGTTCCCGGACTAGCCAGTTAACAGATACGCAGTATTTT.

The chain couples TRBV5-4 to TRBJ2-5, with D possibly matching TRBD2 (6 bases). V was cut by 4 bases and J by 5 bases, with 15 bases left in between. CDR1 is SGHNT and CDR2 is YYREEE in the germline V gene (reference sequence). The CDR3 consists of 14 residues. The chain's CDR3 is CASSAFGGSETQYF. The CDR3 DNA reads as TGTGCCAGCAGCGCATTCGGGGGAAGCGAGACCCAGTACTTC.